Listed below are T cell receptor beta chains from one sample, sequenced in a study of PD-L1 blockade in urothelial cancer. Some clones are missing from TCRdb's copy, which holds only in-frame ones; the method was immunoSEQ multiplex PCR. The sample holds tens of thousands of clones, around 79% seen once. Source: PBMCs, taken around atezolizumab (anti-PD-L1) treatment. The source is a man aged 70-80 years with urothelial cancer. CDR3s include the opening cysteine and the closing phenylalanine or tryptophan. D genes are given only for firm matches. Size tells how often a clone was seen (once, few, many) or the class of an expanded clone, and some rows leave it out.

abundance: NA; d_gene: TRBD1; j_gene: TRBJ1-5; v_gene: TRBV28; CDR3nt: TGTGCCAGCACCGCATCAGGGGGCGGGCAGCCCCAGCATTTT; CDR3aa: CASTASGGGQPQHF
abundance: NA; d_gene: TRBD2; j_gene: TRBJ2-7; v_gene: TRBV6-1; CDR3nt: TGTGCCAGCAGTGAAAATCCGGGAGGCAATTACGAGCAGTACTTC; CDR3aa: CASSENPGGNYEQYF
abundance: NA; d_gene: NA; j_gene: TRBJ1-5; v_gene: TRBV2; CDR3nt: TGTGCCAGCAGTGCAGGTCAGGGGAAGGGCCCCCAGCATTTT; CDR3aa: CASSAGQGKGPQHF
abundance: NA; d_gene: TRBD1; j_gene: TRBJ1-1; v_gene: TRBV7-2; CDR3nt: TGTGCCAGCAGGCTGGGACAGAATATGAACACTGAAGCTTTCTTT; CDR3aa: CASRLGQNMNTEAFF
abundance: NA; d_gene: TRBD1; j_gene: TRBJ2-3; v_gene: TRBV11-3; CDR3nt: TGTGCCAGCAGCTTAGGGGGACAGCGCACAGATACGCAGTATTTT; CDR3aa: CASSLGGQRTDTQYF
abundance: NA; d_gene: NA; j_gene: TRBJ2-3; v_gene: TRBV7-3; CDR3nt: TGTGCCAGCAGCTTCGCCAGTGGAGATACGCAGTATTTT; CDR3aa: CASSFASGDTQYF
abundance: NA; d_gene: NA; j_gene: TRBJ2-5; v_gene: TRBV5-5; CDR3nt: TGTGCCAGCAGCTTGTTTGTGGACAGACAAGAGACCCAGTACTTC; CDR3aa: CASSLFVDRQETQYF
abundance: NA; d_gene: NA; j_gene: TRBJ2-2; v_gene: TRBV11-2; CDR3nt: TGTGCCAGCAGCTTACACTCCGGGGAGCTGTTTTTT; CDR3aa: CASSLHSGELFF
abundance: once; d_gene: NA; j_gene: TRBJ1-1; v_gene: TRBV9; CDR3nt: TGTGCCAGCAGCGCCGTTTCGAACACTGAAGCTTTCTTT; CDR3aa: CASSAVSNTEAFF
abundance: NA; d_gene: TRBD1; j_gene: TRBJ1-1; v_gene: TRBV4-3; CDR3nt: TGCGCCAGCAGCCGAGGACAGGGCGGTGAAGCTTTCTTT; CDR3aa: CASSRGQGGEAFF
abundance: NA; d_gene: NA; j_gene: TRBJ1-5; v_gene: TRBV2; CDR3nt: TGTGCCAGCAGCCCCCGAGGAGCGCTAGCCCAGCATTTT; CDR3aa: CASSPRGALAQHF
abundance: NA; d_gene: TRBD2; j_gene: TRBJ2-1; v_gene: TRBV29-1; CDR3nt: TGCAGCGTTTTGACTAGCATGCGTGAGCAGTTCTTC; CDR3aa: CSVLTSMREQFF
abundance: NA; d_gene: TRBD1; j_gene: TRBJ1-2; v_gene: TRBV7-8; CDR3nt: TGTGCCAGCAGCTTAGGACAGGGGGTAGACTATGGCTACACCTTC; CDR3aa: CASSLGQGVDYGYTF
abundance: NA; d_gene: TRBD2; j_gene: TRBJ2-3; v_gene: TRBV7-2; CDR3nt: TGTGCCAGCAGCACCCTCGGGACTAAAGCAGATACGCAGTATTTT; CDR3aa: CASSTLGTKADTQYF
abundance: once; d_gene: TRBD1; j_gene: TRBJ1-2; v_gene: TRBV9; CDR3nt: TGTGCCAGCAGCCCGTCGGCGGACAGGGGATCCTATGGCTACACCTTC; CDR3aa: CASSPSADRGSYGYTF
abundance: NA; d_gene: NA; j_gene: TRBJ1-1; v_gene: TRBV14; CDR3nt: TGTGCCAGCAGCCAAGCGCTCAGGGGGAACACTGAAGCTTTCTTT; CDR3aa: CASSQALRGNTEAFF
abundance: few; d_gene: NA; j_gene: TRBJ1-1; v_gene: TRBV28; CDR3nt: TGTGCCAGCAGTTACGCCCCGAGGAGGATGAACACTGAAGCTTTCTTT; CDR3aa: CASSYAPRRMNTEAFF
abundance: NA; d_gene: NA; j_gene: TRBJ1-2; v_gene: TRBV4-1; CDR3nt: TGCGCCAGCAGCCATTATATAGAGATAAGAACTAACTATGGCTACACCTTC; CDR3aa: CASSHYIEIRTNYGYTF
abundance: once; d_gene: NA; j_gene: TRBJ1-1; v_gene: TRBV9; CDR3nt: TGTGCCAGCAGCCCCATTCCTGAACAGACTGAAGCTTTCTTT; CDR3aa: CASSPIPEQTEAFF
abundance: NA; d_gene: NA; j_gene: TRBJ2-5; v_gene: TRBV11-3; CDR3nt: TGTGCCAGCAGCTTAGGGGGGGATCAAGAGACCCAGTACTTC; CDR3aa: CASSLGGDQETQYF
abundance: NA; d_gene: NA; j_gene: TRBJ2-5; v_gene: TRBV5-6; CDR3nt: TGTGCCAGCAGCGCCACAGGGACCCAAGAGACCCAGTACTTC; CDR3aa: CASSATGTQETQYF
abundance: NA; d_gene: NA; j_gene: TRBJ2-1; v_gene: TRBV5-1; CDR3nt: TGCGCCAGCAGCCTTGGAGGGCACGGAGGTGAGCAGTTCTTC; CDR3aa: CASSLGGHGGEQFF
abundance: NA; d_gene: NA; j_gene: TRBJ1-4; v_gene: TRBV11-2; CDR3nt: TGTGCCAGCAGCTTGGGACTCTTCAATGAAAAACTGTTTTTT; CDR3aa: CASSLGLFNEKLFF
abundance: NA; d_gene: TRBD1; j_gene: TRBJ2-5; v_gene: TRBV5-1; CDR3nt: TGCGCCAGCAAAACCGGGACAGGGGTTGAGACCCAGTACTTC; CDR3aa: CASKTGTGVETQYF
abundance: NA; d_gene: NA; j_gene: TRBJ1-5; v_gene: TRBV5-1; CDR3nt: TGCGCCAGCAGCTTAGATGGACAGACCAATCAGCCCCAGCATTTT; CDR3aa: CASSLDGQTNQPQHF
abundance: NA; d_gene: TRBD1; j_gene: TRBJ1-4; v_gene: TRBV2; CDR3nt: TGTGCCAGCAGTGAATCGGGACAGGTCGGGGAAAAACTGTTTTTT; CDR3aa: CASSESGQVGEKLFF
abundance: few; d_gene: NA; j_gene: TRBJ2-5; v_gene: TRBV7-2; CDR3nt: TGTGCCAGCAGCTTAGTACGGGGGTTAGAGACCCAGTACTTC; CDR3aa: CASSLVRGLETQYF
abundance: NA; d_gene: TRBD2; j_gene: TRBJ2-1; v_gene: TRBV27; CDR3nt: TGTGCCAGCAGTTTCCGCGGGAGGGCCTTGGATGAGCAGTTCTTC; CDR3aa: CASSFRGRALDEQFF
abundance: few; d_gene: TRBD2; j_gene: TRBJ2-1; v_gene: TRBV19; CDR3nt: TGTGCCAGTAGTTTGGGACTAGCGGGGATGTACAATGAGCAGTTCTTC; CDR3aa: CASSLGLAGMYNEQFF
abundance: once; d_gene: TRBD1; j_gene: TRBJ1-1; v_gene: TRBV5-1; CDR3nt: TGCGCCAGCAGCTCGGACAGGGGGTGGACTGAAGCTTTCTTT; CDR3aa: CASSSDRGWTEAFF
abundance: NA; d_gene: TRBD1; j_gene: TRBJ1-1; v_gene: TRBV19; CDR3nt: TGTGCCAGTATTGGGGGACAGGGAGTCCCCATGGGCACTGAAGCTTTCTTT; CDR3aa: CASIGGQGVPMGTEAFF
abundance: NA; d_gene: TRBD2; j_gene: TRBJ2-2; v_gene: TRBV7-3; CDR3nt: TGTGCCAGCAGCTTAAAGGAAGCGGGAGTCCGCACGAACACCGGGGAGCTGTTTTTT; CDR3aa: CASSLKEAGVRTNTGELFF
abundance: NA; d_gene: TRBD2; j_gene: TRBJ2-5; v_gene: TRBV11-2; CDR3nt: TGTGCCAGCAGCTTATTATCTGGCGGGGGGACCCAGTACTTC; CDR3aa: CASSLLSGGGTQYF
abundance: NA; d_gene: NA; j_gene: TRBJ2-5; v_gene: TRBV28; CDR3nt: TGTGCCACAAAGCGGTCGGGGTTAGGGGAGACCCAGTACTTC; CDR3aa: CATKRSGLGETQYF
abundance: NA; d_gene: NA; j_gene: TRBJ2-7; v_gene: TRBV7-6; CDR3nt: TGTGCCAGCAGCTTAGGACCGGGGAGGTCCTACGAGCAGTACTTC; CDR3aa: CASSLGPGRSYEQYF
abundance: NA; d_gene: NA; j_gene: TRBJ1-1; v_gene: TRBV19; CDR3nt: TGTGCCAGTACTCCACGGGATCAGAACACTGAAGCTTTCTTT; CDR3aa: CASTPRDQNTEAFF